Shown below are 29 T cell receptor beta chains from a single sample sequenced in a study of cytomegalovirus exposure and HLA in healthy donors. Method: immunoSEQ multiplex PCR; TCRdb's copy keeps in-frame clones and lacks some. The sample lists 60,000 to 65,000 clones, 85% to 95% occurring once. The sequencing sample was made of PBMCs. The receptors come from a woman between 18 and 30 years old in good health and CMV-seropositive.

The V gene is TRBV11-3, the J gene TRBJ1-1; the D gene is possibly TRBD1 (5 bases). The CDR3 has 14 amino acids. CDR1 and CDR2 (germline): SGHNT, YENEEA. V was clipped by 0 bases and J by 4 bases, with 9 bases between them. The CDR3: CASSLDRVSTEAFF. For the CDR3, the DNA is TGTGCCAGCAGCTTAGACAGGGTGTCCACTGAAGCTTTCTTT.

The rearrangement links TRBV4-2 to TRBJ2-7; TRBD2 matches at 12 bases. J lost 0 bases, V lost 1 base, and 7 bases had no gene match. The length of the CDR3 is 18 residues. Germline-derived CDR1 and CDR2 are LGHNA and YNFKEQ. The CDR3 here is CASSQALAGGYSSYEQYF. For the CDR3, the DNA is TGTGCCAGCAGCCAAGCACTAGCGGGGGGCTATAGCTCCTACGAGCAGTACTTC.

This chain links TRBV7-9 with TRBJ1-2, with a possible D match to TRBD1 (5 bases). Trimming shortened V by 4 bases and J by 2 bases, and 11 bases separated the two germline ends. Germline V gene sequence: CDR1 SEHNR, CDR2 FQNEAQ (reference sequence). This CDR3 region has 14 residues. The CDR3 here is CASSYRGTNYGYTF. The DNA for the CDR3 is TGTGCCAGCAGCTACCGGGGGACCAACTATGGCTACACCTTC.

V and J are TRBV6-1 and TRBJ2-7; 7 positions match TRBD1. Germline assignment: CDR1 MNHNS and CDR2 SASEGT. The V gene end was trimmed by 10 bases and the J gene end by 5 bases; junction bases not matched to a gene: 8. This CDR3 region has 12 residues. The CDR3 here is CAIRTGDHEQYF. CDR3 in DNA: TGTGCCATACGGACAGGCGATCACGAGCAGTACTTC.

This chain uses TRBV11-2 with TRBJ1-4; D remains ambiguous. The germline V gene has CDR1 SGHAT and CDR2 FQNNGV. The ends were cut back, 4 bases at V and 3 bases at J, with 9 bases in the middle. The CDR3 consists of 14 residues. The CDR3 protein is CASSWAFPNEKLFF. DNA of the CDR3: TGTGCCAGCAGCTGGGCCTTCCCTAATGAAAAACTGTTTTTT. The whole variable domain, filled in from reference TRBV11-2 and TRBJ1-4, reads EAGVAQSPRYKIIEKRQSVAFWCNPISGHATLYWYQQILGQGPKLLIQFQNNGVVDDSQLPKDRFSAERLKGVDSTLKIQPAKLEDSAVYLCASSWAFPNEKLFFGSGTQLSVL.

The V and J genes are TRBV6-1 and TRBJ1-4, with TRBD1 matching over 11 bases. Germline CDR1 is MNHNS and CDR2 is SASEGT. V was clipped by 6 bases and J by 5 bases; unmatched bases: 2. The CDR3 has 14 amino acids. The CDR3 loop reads CASRGQGENEKLFF. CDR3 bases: TGTGCCAGCAGGGGACAGGGGGAAAATGAAAAACTGTTTTTT.

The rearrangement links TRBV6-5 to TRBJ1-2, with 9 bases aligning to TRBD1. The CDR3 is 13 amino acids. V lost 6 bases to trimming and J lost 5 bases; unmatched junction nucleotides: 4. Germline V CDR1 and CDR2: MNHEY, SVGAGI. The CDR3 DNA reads TGTGCCAGCAGACTCGGACAGGGGTATGGCTACACCTTC. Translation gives CASRLGQGYGYTF.

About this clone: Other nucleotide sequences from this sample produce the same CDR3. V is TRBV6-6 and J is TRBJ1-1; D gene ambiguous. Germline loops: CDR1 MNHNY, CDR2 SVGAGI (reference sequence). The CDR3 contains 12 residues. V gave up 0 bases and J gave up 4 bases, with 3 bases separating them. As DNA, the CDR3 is TGTGCCAGCAGTTACTCCCGCACTGAAGCTTTCTTT. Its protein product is CASSYSRTEAFF.

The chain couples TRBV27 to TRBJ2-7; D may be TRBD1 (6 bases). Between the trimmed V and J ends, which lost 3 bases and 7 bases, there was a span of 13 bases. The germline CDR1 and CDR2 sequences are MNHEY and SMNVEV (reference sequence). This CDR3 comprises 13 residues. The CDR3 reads CASSFRGRGEQYF. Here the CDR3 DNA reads TGTGCCAGCAGTTTCAGGGGTCGTGGAGAGCAGTACTTC.

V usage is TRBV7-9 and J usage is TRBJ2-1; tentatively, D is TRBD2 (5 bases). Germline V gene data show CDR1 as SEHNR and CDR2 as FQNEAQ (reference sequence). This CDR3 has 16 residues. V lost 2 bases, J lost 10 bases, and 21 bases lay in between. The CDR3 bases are TGTGCCAGCAGCTTACGACCGGCTGATCCCCGAGGGGAGCAGTTCTTC. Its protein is CASSLRPADPRGEQFF.

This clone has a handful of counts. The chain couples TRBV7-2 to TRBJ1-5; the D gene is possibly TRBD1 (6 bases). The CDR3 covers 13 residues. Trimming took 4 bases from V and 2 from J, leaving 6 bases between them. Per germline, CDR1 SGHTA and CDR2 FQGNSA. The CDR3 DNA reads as TGTGCCAGCAGCTACAGGGGCAATCAGCCCCAGCATTTT. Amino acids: CASSYRGNQPQHF. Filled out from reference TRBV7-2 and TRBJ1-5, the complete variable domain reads GAGVSQSPSNKVTEKGKDVELRCDPISGHTALYWYRQSLGQGLEFLIYFQGNSAPDKSGLPSDRFSAERTGGSVSTLTIQRTQQEDSAVYLCASSYRGNQPQHFGDGTRLSIL.

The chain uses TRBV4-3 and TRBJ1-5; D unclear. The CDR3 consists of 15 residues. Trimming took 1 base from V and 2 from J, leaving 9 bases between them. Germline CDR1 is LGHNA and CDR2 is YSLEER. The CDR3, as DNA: TGCGCCAGCAGCCAAGTACACGGGGGCAATCAGCCCCAGCATTTT. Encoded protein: CASSQVHGGNQPQHF.

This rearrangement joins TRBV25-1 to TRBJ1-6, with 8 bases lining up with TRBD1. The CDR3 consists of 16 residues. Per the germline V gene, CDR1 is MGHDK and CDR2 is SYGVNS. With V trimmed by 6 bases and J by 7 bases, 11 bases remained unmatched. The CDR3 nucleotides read TGTGCCAGCAGCGTGGAGGGGGACAGGAGAAATTCACCCCTCCACTTT. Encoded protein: CASSVEGDRRNSPLHF.

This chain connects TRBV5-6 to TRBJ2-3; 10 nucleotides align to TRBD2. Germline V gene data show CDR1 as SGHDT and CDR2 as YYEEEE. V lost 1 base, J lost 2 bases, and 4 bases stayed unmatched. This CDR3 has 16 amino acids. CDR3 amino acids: CASSLRTSGFTDTQYF. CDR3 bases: TGTGCCAGCAGCTTGAGGACTAGCGGATTCACAGATACGCAGTATTTT.

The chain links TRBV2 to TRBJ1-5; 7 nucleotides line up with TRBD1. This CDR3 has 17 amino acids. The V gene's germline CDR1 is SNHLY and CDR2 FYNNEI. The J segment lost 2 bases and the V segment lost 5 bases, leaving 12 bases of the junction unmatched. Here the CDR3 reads CASSYTGQQVGNQPQHF. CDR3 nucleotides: TGTGCCAGCAGTTATACGGGACAGCAAGTTGGCAATCAGCCCCAGCATTTT.

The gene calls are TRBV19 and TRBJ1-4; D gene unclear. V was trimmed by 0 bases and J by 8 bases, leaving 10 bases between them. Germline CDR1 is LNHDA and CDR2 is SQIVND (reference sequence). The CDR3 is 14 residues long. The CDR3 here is CASSIEFVEEKLFF. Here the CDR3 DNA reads TGTGCCAGTAGTATAGAATTCGTGGAGGAAAAACTGTTTTTT.

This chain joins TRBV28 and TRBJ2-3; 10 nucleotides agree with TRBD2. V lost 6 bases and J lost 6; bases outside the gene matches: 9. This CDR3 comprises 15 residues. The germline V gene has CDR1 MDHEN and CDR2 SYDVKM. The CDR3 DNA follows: TGTGCCAGCAGCCTCAGCGGGAGGGGAGGGGATACGCAGTATTTT. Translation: CASSLSGRGGDTQYF.

The CDR3: CASYHGHLNTEAFF. The CDR3 coding sequence is TGCGCCAGCTACCACGGACATCTGAACACTGAAGCTTTCTTT. The chain recombines TRBV5-1 with TRBJ1-1; D possibly corresponds to TRBD1 (5 bases). The germline V gene has CDR1 SGHRS and CDR2 YFSETQ. The CDR3 is 14 amino acids. V shed 7 bases and J shed 0 bases, with 13 bases lying between them.

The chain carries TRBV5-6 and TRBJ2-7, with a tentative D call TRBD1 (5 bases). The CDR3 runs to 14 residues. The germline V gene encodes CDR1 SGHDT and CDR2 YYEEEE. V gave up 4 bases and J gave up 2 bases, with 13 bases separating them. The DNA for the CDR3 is TGTGCCAGCAGCGTGAAGTTGGGGCCCTACGAGCAGTACTTC. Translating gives CASSVKLGPYEQYF.

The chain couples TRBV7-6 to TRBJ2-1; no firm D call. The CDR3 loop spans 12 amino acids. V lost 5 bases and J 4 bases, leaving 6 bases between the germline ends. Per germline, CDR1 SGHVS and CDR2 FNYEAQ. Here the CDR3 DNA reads TGTGCCAGCAGCCTAATTTACAATGAGCAGTTCTTC. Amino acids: CASSLIYNEQFF.

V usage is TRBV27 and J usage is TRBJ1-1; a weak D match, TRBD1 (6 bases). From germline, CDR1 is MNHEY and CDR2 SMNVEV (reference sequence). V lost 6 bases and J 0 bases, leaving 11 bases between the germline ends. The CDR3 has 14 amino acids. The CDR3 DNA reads TGTGCCAGCAGGCGGGGGGGCTTGAACACTGAAGCTTTCTTT. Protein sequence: CASRRGGLNTEAFF.

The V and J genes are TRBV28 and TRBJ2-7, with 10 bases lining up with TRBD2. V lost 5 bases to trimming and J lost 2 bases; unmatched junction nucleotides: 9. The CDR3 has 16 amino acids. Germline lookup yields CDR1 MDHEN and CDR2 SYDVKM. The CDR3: CASSAPTSGTPYEQYF. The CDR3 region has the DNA TGTGCCAGCAGTGCCCCTACTAGCGGGACACCCTACGAGCAGTACTTC. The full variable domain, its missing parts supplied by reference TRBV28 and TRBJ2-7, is DVKVTQSSRYLVKRTGEKVFLECVQDMDHENMFWYRQDPGLGLRLIYFSYDVKMKEKGDIPEGYSVSREKKERFSLILESASTNQTSMYLCASSAPTSGTPYEQYFGPGTRLTVT.

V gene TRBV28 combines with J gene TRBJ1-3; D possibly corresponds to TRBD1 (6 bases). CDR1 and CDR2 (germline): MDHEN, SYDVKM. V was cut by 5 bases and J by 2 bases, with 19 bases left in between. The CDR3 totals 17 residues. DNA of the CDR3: TGTGCCAGCAGTCCTACTGGGGGCCTTATGACTGGAAACACCATATATTTT. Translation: CASSPTGGLMTGNTIYF.

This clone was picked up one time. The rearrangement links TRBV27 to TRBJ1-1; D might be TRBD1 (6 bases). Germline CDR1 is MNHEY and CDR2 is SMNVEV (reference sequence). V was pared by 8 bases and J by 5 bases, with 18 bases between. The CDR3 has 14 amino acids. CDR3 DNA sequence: TGTGCCAGCCGGACAGCCGCCCTGAGGACTGAAGCTTTCTTT. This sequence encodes CASRTAALRTEAFF.

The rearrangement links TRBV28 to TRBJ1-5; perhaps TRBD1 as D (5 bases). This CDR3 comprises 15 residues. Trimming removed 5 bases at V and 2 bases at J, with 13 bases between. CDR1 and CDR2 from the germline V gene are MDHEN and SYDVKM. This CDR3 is CASSVSGKGNQPQHF. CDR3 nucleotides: TGTGCCAGCAGTGTCTCAGGGAAGGGCAATCAGCCCCAGCATTTT.

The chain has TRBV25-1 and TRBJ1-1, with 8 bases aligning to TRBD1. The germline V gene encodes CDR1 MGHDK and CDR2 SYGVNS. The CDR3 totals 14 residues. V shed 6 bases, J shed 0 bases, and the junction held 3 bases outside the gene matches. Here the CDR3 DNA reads TGTGCCAGCAGGACAGGGGCCGTGAACACTGAAGCTTTCTTT. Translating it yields CASRTGAVNTEAFF.

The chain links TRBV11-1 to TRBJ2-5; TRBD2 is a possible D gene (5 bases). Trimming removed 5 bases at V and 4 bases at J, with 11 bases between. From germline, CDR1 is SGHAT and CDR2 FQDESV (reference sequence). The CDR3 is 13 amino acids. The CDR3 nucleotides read TGTGCCAGCAGCCGGGATCGGGGAGAGACCCAGTACTTC. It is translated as CASSRDRGETQYF.

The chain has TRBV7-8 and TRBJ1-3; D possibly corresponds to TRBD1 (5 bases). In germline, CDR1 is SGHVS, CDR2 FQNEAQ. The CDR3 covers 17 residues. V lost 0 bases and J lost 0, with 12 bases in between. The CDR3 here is CASSLAPTARSGNTIYF. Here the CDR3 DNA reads TGTGCCAGCAGCTTAGCCCCGACAGCCCGCTCTGGAAACACCATATATTTT.

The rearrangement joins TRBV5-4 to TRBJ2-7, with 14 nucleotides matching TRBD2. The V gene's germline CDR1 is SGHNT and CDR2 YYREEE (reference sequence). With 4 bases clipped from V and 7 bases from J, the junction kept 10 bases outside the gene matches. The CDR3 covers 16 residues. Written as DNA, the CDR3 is TGTGCCAGCAGCACCGGGACTAGCGGGAGTGGGTATGAGCAGTACTTC. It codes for CASSTGTSGSGYEQYF.